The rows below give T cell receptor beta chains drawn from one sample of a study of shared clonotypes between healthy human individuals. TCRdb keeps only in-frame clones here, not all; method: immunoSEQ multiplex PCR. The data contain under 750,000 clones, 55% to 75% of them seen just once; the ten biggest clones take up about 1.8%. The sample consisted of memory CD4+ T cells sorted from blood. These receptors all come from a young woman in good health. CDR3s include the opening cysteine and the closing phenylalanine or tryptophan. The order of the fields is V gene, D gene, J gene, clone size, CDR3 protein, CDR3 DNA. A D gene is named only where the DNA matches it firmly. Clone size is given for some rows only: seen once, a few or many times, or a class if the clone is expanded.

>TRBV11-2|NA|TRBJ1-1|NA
CASSLARGTEAFF
TGTGCCAGCAGCTTAGCACGGGGCACTGAAGCTTTCTTT
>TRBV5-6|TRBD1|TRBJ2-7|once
CASRDRDRDYEQYF
TGTGCCAGCAGAGACCGGGACAGGGACTACGAGCAGTACTTC
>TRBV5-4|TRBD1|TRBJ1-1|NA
CASSLLQGSNTEAFF
TGTGCCAGCAGCCTCCTACAGGGGTCGAACACTGAAGCTTTCTTT
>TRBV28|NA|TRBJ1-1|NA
CASSSGRSGAEAFF
TGTGCCAGCAGTTCGGGACGGTCGGGGGCTGAAGCTTTCTTT
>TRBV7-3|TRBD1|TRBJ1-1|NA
CASSETTGETEAFF
TGTGCCAGCAGCGAAACAACAGGGGAGACTGAAGCTTTCTTT
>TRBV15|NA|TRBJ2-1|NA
CATSRTLKPGNEQFF
TGTGCCACCAGCAGGACCCTTAAGCCGGGCAATGAGCAGTTCTTC
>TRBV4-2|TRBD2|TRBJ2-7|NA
CASSQASGTYEQYF
TGTGCCAGCAGCCAAGCTAGCGGTACCTACGAGCAGTACTTC
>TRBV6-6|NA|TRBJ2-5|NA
CASSYSGRYQYF
TGTGCCAGCAGTTACTCTGGCCGGTACCAGTACTTC
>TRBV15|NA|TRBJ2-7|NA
CATSQRGGFSSYEQYF
TGTGCCACCAGCCAAAGAGGAGGGTTTAGCTCCTACGAGCAGTACTTC
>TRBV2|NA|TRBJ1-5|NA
CASKGQDQPQHF
TGTGCCAGTAAGGGACAAGATCAGCCCCAGCATTTT
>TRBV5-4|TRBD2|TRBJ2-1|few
CASSLGTSPHNEQFF
TGTGCCAGCAGCTTGGGGACTAGCCCACACAATGAGCAGTTCTTC
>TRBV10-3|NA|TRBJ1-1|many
CAIKGESTEAFF
TGTGCCATCAAGGGAGAAAGCACTGAAGCTTTCTTT
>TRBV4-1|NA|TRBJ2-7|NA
CASSQARHSPYEQYF
TGCGCCAGCAGCCAAGCCCGACATAGTCCTTACGAGCAGTACTTC
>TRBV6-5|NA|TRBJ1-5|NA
CASSTHSNSNQPQHF
TGTGCCAGCAGTACCCACAGCAATAGCAATCAGCCCCAGCATTTT
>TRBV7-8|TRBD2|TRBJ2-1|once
CASSNPGLAVYNEQFF
TGTGCCAGCAGCAACCCGGGACTAGCGGTTTACAATGAGCAGTTCTTC
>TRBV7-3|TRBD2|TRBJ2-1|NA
CASSTRTSGRARNEQFF
TGTGCCAGCAGCACACGGACTAGCGGGAGGGCCCGTAATGAGCAGTTCTTC
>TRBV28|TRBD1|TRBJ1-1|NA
CASSTGQGTEAFF
TGTGCCAGCAGTACAGGACAGGGCACTGAAGCTTTCTTT
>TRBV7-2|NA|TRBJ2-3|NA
CASSLGRADTQYF
TGTGCCAGCAGCTTAGGCAGGGCAGATACGCAGTATTTT
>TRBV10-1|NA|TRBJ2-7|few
CASNLIFRRGAHEQYF
TGCGCCAGCAACCTAATATTTCGACGAGGGGCCCACGAGCAGTACTTC
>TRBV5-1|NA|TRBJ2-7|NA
CASSLGQVGNEQYF
TGCGCCAGCAGCTTGGGACAGGTTGGAAACGAGCAGTACTTC
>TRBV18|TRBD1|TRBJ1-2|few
CASSPSLTGGHGYTF
TGTGCCAGCTCACCATCCCTTACAGGGGGCCATGGCTACACCTTC
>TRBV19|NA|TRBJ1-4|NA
CASSTVDGGNEKLFF
TGTGCCAGTAGTACCGTGGACGGAGGAAATGAAAAACTGTTTTTT
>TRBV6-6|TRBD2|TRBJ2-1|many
CASSYAGLASYNEQFF
TGTGCCAGCAGTTACGCAGGACTAGCTTCCTACAATGAGCAGTTCTTC
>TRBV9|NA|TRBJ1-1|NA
CASSDRIDTEAFF
TGTGCCAGCAGCGACCGCATTGATACTGAAGCTTTCTTT
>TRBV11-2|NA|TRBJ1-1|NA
CASSLGGMGRLNTEAFF
TGTGCCAGCAGCTTAGGGGGTATGGGACGGCTGAACACTGAAGCTTTCTTT
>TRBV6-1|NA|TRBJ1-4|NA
CASRRTDRGEKLFF
TGTGCCAGCAGGAGGACAGACCGAGGTGAAAAACTGTTTTTT